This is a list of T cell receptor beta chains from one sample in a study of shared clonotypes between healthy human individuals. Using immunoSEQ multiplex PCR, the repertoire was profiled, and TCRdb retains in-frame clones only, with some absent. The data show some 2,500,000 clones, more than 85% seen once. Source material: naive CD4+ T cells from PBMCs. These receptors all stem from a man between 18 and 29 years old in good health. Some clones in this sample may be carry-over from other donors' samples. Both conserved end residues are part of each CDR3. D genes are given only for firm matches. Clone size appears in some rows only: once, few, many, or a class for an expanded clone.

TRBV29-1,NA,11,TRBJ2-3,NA,CSVVGEDTQYF,TGCAGCGTTGTAGGTGAAGATACGCAGTATTTT
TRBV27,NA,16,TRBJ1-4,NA,CASSLAGTDAREKLFF,TGTGCCAGCAGTTTAGCTGGGACCGACGCCCGGGAAAAACTGTTTTTT
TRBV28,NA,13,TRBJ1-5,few,CAIKSGDPQPQHF,TGTGCCATCAAATCGGGGGATCCTCAGCCCCAGCATTTT
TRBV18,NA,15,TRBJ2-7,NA,CASSPSGHRGYEQYF,TGTGCCAGCTCACCAAGCGGCCACCGGGGATACGAGCAGTACTTC
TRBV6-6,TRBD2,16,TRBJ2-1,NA,CASSTGAGGSYNEQFF,TGTGCCAGCAGCACTGGGGCGGGGGGCTCCTACAATGAGCAGTTCTTC
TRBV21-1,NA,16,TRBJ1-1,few,CASSKRDGRANTEAFF,TGTGCCAGCAGCAAGCGTGATGGCAGAGCGAACACTGAAGCTTTCTTT
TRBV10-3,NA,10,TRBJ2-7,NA,CAIEPYEQYF,TGTGCCATCGAGCCGTACGAGCAGTACTTC
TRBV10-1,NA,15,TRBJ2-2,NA,CASSEGGAGTGELFF,TGCGCCAGCAGTGAGGGGGGGGCTGGCACCGGGGAGCTGTTTTTT
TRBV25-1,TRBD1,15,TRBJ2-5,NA,CASGPGDRGGETQYF,TGTGCCAGCGGCCCTGGGGACAGGGGTGGGGAGACCCAGTACTTC
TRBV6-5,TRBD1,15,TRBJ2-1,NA,CASSYSRTGVNEQFF,TGTGCCAGCAGTTACTCTCGCACAGGGGTCAATGAGCAGTTCTTC
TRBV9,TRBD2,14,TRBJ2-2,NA,CASSVGGRYGELFF,TGTGCCAGCAGCGTCGGGGGGAGATATGGGGAGCTGTTTTTT
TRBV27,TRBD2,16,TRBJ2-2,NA,CASSPIAGRSTGELFF,TGTGCCAGCAGTCCCATAGCGGGGAGGAGCACCGGGGAGCTGTTTTTT
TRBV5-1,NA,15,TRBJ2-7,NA,CASSRRLEGSYEQYF,TGCGCCAGCAGTCGGAGACTAGAAGGTTCCTACGAGCAGTACTTC
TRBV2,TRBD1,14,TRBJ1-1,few,CASSASRGYTEAFF,TGTGCCAGCAGTGCCAGCAGGGGGTACACTGAAGCTTTCTTT
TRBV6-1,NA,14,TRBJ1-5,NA,CASKGRGSNQPQHF,TGTGCCAGCAAGGGCAGGGGCAGCAATCAGCCCCAGCATTTT
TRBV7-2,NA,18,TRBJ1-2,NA,CASSQGPRAGPANYGYTF,TGTGCCAGCAGCCAGGGGCCGCGGGCAGGGCCAGCTAACTATGGCTACACCTTC
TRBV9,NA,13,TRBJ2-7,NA,CASSVGPTYEQYF,TGTGCCAGCAGCGTAGGACCGACCTACGAGCAGTACTTC
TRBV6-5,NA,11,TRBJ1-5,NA,CASGREQPQHF,TGTGCCAGCGGTAGGGAGCAGCCCCAGCATTTT
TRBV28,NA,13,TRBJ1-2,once,CASSSTGGYGYTF,TGTGCCAGCAGTTCGACGGGGGGCTATGGCTACACCTTC
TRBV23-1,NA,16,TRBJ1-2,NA,CASSQSQGSRIYGYTF,TGCGCCAGCAGTCAATCGCAAGGGTCTAGGATCTATGGCTACACCTTC